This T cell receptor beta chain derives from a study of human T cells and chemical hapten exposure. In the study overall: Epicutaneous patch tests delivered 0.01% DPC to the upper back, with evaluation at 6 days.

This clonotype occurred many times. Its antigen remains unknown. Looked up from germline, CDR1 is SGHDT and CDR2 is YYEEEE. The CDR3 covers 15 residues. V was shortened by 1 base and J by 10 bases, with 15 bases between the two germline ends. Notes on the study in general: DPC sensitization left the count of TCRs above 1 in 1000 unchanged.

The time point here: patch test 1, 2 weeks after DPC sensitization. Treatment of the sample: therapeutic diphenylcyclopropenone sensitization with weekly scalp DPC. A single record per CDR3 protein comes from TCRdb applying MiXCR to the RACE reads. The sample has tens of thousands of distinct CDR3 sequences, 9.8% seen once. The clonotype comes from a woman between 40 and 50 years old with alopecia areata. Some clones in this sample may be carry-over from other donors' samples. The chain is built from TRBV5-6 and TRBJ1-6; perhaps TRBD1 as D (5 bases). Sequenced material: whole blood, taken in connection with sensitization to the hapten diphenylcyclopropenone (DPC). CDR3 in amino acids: CASSLLGDLLSPLHF. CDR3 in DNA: TGTGCCAGCAGCTTGTTAGGGGACCTATTGTCACCCCTCCACTTT.